The 32 T cell receptor beta chains presented below share a single source sample, sequenced in a study of post-analysis software for immune sequencing data. Study findings and constraints: TRBV5-6, TRBV5-1 and TRBV20-1 belonged to a set of about 5 TRBV segments that were more frequent in patients than controls.

No antigen has been identified for these receptors. TCR beta libraries were prepared from cDNA with unique molecular identifiers. TCRdb re-analysed the PCR reads in MiXCR, keeping a single row per CDR3 protein. The table has about 540,000 distinct CDR3 sequences, under 40% seen once. Material: blood. These receptors were obtained from a girl under 18 with multiple sclerosis.

The chain combines TRBV25-1 with TRBJ2-3, with a possible D match to TRBD1 (6 bases). V was clipped by 3 bases and J by 6 bases, with 16 bases between them. The CDR3 runs to 15 residues. From germline, CDR1 is MGHDK and CDR2 SYGVNS. CDR3 in DNA: TGTGCCAGCAGTGATTTCACGGGGACAAGGGATACGCAGTATTTT. Its translation: CASSDFTGTRDTQYF.

This clonotype came up a few times. The chain recombines TRBV29-1 with TRBJ2-5; D not resolved. Germline assignment: CDR1 SQVTM and CDR2 ANQGSEA. This CDR3 spans 13 amino acids. V shed 2 bases and J shed 5 bases, with 12 bases lying between them. The DNA for the CDR3 is TGCAGCGTTGAATATGGTGGTGGGGAGACCCAGTACTTC. It codes for CSVEYGGGETQYF.

Turning to this clonotype: As the CDR3 is not closed by the conserved phenylalanine or tryptophan, this likely results from a read error. The V and J genes are TRBV20-1 and TRBJ2-7, with 9 positions matching TRBD2. The end of the DNA aligns better with TRBJ2-5, so the J call may be wrong. The CDR3 has 13 amino acids. The germline V gene encodes CDR1 DFQATT and CDR2 SNEGSKA (reference sequence). This CDR3 is CSARLAGLETQYL. The CDR3 DNA reads as TGCAGTGCTAGACTAGCGGGGTTGGAGACCCAGTACCTC.

The rearrangement uses TRBV20-1 and TRBJ1-2, with 7 bases matching TRBD1. V shed 5 bases, J shed 4 bases, and the junction held 4 bases outside the gene matches. Germline loops: CDR1 DFQATT, CDR2 SNEGSKA (reference sequence). CDR3 length equals 12 residues. The CDR3 spells CSAHGQAYGYTF. The CDR3 DNA is TGCAGTGCTCACGGACAGGCCTATGGCTACACCTTC.

This clonotype appeared a few times. The V and J genes are TRBV3-1 and TRBJ2-3, with D possibly being TRBD2 (5 bases). Germline CDR1 and CDR2: LGHDT and YNNKEL (reference sequence). The ends were cut back, 0 bases at V and 1 base at J, with 11 bases in the middle. CDR3 size: 16 residues. DNA for the CDR3: TGTGCCAGCAGCCAAGAAAGAGGGCGACGCACAGATACGCAGTATTTT. It is translated as CASSQERGRRTDTQYF.

The V and J genes are TRBV20-1 and TRBJ1-1; tentatively, D is TRBD1 (5 bases). The CDR3 has 14 residues. Per the germline V gene, CDR1 is DFQATT and CDR2 is SNEGSKA (reference sequence). V lost 6 bases and J lost 1, with 15 bases in between. The CDR3 reads CSATTRQWNTEAFF. DNA for the CDR3: TGCAGTGCCACCACCCGACAGTGGAACACTGAAGCTTTCTTT.

Only a few counts were recorded for this clonotype. The chain recombines TRBV5-1 with TRBJ2-3, with D unresolved. The V end was cut by 0 bases, the J end by 1 base, with 9 bases between. There are 15 residues in the CDR3. Germline-derived CDR1 and CDR2 are SGHRS and YFSETQ. The CDR3 coding sequence is TGCGCCAGCAGCTTGGGGAGCTTAGGCACAGATACGCAGTATTTT. This sequence encodes CASSLGSLGTDTQYF.

V usage is TRBV6-5 and J usage is TRBJ1-1, with a weak D call TRBD1 (6 bases). The CDR3 totals 15 residues. Looked up from germline, CDR1 is MNHEY and CDR2 is SVGAGI. Trimming took off 2 bases at V and 3 bases at J, with 13 bases between the two ends. Here the CDR3 reads CASSYRTVRDTEAFF. DNA of the CDR3: TGTGCCAGCAGTTACCGGACAGTGAGGGACACTGAAGCTTTCTTT.

V usage is TRBV15 and J usage is TRBJ1-4; no reliable D call. The CDR3 loop spans 17 amino acids. Per the germline V gene, CDR1 is LNHNV and CDR2 is YYDKDF (reference sequence). Trimming took off 0 bases at V and 7 bases at J, with 18 bases between the two ends. The CDR3 coding sequence is TGTGCCACCAGCAGAGATACCTTAGACTCATACCTTGAAAAACTGTTTTTT. Its protein is CATSRDTLDSYLEKLFF.

V usage is TRBV6-5 and J usage is TRBJ2-1; D ambiguous. Trimming left V 2 bases short and J 0 bases short, with 8 bases between. The CDR3 is made up of 15 amino acids. Germline CDR1 is MNHEY and CDR2 is SVGAGI. CDR3 in amino acids: CASSYDWSSYNEQFF. In nucleotides, the CDR3 is TGTGCCAGCAGTTACGACTGGAGCTCCTACAATGAGCAGTTCTTC.

This clonotype was seen only a few times. The CDR3 protein is CASSYVQGLYNEQFF. The CDR3, as DNA: TGTGCCAGCAGTTACGTACAGGGCCTCTACAATGAGCAGTTCTTC. V is TRBV27 and J is TRBJ2-1; tentative D call: TRBD1 (6 bases). Germline V gives CDR1 MNHEY, CDR2 SMNVEV (reference sequence). V was pared by 4 bases and J by 3 bases, with 13 bases between. The CDR3 consists of 15 residues.

This clonotype was counted a few times. The chain has TRBV5-1 and TRBJ2-3, with D perhaps TRBD2 (5 bases). V dropped 0 bases and J dropped 3 bases, with 11 bases sitting between them. The length of the CDR3 is 15 residues. Germline V gene lookup returns CDR1 SGHRS and CDR2 YFSETQ. The CDR3 loop is CASSLAGKPTDTQYF. The CDR3 DNA reads TGCGCCAGCAGCTTGGCCGGGAAACCTACAGATACGCAGTATTTT.

The chain links TRBV27 to TRBJ2-1; TRBD1 agrees at 9 bases. The CDR3 contains 16 residues. Per the germline V gene, CDR1 is MNHEY and CDR2 is SMNVEV (reference sequence). The J segment lost 3 bases and the V segment lost 6 bases, leaving 9 bases of the junction unmatched. The CDR3 DNA is TGTGCCAGCAGGACTGCCGGGACAGGGAACTACAATGAGCAGTTCTTC. It codes for CASRTAGTGNYNEQFF.

This chain connects TRBV4-1 to TRBJ2-5; possible D gene TRBD1, 6 bases. The CDR3 has 14 amino acids. Germline-derived CDR1 and CDR2 are MGHRA and YSYEKL. Trimming removed 1 base at V and 5 bases at J, with 11 bases between. In DNA, the CDR3 is TGCGCCAGCAGCCAAGTCAGGGGTTGGGAGACCCAGTACTTC. The encoded protein is CASSQVRGWETQYF.

At least ten counts were recorded for this clonotype. V is TRBV15 and J is TRBJ1-2, with unresolved D. Germline V gene sequence: CDR1 LNHNV, CDR2 YYDKDF (reference sequence). The CDR3 is 13 residues long. The V end lost 0 bases, the J end lost 7 bases, and 9 bases lay between the germline ends. The CDR3 is CATSRDRVGGYTF. The CDR3 region has the DNA TGTGCCACCAGCAGAGATCGGGTGGGTGGCTACACCTTC. Supplemented by reference TRBV15 and TRBJ1-2, the full variable domain reads DAMVIQNPRYQVTQFGKPVTLSCSQTLNHNVMYWYQQKSSQAPKLLFHYYDKDFNNEADTPDNFQSRRPNTSFCFLDIRSPGLGDTAMYLCATSRDRVGGYTFGSGTRLTVV.

The chain employs TRBV5-1 and TRBJ2-1; 8 bases align to TRBD2. Unmatched junction bases numbered 8, after V lost 1 base and J lost 5 bases. This CDR3 spans 16 amino acids. Germline V CDR1 and CDR2: SGHRS, YFSETQ. The CDR3 DNA sequence: TGCGCCAGCAGCTTGCTGGGACTAGGCGTTAACAATGAGCAGTTCTTC. Encoded protein: CASSLLGLGVNNEQFF. The full variable domain, with the rest looked up from reference TRBV5-1 and TRBJ2-1, is KAGVTQTPRYLIKTRGQQVTLSCSPISGHRSVSWYQQTPGQGLQFLFEYFSETQRNKGNFPGRFSGRQFSNSRSEMNVSTLELGDSALYLCASSLLGLGVNNEQFFGPGTRLTVL.

The sample holds a few counts of this clonotype. The chain uses TRBV10-3 and TRBJ2-5; D might be TRBD2 (5 bases). The CDR3 has 15 amino acids. CDR1 is ENHRY, CDR2 SYGVKD, per germline. V dropped 0 bases and J dropped 2 bases, with 10 bases sitting between them. CDR3 in DNA: TGTGCCATCAGTGAGTCGACCGGCGGGCAAGAGACCCAGTACTTC. Protein sequence: CAISESTGGQETQYF.

The chain carries TRBV5-6 and TRBJ1-1; 8 bases are a match to TRBD1. Trimming took 4 bases from V and 5 from J; bases not matched to a gene: 7. The CDR3 is made up of 14 amino acids. Germline V gives CDR1 SGHDT, CDR2 YYEEEE. Written as DNA, the CDR3 is TGTGCCAGCAGCAACAGGGGGATGTGGACTGAAGCTTTCTTT. Amino acids: CASSNRGMWTEAFF.

The V and J genes are TRBV14 and TRBJ1-5; D is unresolved. This CDR3 is 14 amino acids long. The V gene lost 3 bases and the J gene lost 1 base, with 7 bases spanning the gap. Germline V gene sequence: CDR1 SGHDN, CDR2 FVKESK. CDR3 sequence reads: CASSQIGSNQPQHF. The CDR3 nucleotides are TGTGCCAGCAGCCAGATAGGAAGCAATCAGCCCCAGCATTTT.

The rearrangement joins TRBV29-1 to TRBJ2-3, with 7 bases matching TRBD2. Trimming took 4 bases from V and 6 from J; bases not matched to a gene: 7. The CDR3 consists of 13 residues. Germline V gene data show CDR1 as SQVTM and CDR2 as ANQGSEA. This CDR3 is CSVVGLTVDTQYF. CDR3 bases: TGCAGCGTTGTGGGACTAACGGTGGATACGCAGTATTTT.

The V gene is TRBV20-1, the J gene TRBJ2-1, with 8 bases aligning to TRBD2. With the DNA end fitting TRBJ2-7 better, the J assignment may be wrong. CDR3 length: 16 residues. CDR1 is DFQATT and CDR2 is SNEGSKA in the germline V gene (reference sequence). The DNA for the CDR3 is TGCAGTGCTAGAGCTCCGGCCGGGGGGGCCTACAATGAGCAGTACTTC. As protein: CSARAPAGGAYNEQYF.

The V call is TRBV4-2, the J call TRBJ2-7; D not certain. This CDR3 comprises 15 residues. Germline V lookup: CDR1 LGHNA, CDR2 YNFKEQ. Trimming stripped 2 bases from V and 9 bases from J, with 20 bases between. The CDR3 DNA is TGTGCCAGCAGCCAACGGCCGTCGGATCACAGTGTGCAGTACTTC. Translating it yields CASSQRPSDHSVQYF.

The rearrangement links TRBV5-4 to TRBJ2-1; D possibly matches TRBD1 or TRBD2 (5 bases each). This CDR3 spans 13 amino acids. V dropped 4 bases and J dropped 4 bases, with 9 bases sitting between them. Germline CDR1 and CDR2: SGHNT and YYREEE (reference sequence). CDR3 region: CASSRDRYNEQFF. The CDR3 DNA is TGTGCCAGCAGCCGGGACCGATACAATGAGCAGTTCTTC. The variable domain in full, with the rest retrieved from reference TRBV5-4 and TRBJ2-1, is ETGVTQSPTHLIKTRGQQVTLRCSSQSGHNTVSWYQQALGQGPQFIFQYYREEENGRGNFPPRFSGLQFPNYSSELNVNALELDDSALYLCASSRDRYNEQFFGPGTRLTVL.

This clonotype has a count of ten or more. J is TRBJ2-7 and V is TRBV29-1, with TRBD2 identical over 9 bases. The CDR3 runs to 14 residues. Germline loops: CDR1 SQVTM, CDR2 ANQGSEA. Trimming cost V 5 bases and J 2 bases; bases outside gene matches: 7. CDR3 protein: CSVPRGGSPYEQYF. CDR3 DNA: TGCAGCGTTCCGCGGGGGGGCAGCCCCTACGAGCAGTACTTC.

The table lists this clonotype with a few counts. The genes are TRBV5-1 and TRBJ2-3; D is uncertain. In germline, CDR1 is SGHRS, CDR2 YFSETQ. This CDR3 has 13 amino acids. V was cut by 5 bases and J by 0 bases, with 7 bases left in between. Written as DNA, the CDR3 is TGCGCCAGCAGGATCTCTAGCACAGATACGCAGTATTTT. Protein sequence: CASRISSTDTQYF.

The chain combines TRBV29-1 with TRBJ2-3; D is ambiguous. Trimming removed 2 bases from V and 3 bases from J, with 12 bases in between. This CDR3 contains 14 residues. Germline V gene data show CDR1 as SQVTM and CDR2 as ANQGSEA. CDR3 sequence (DNA): TGCAGCGTTGAACAGGCGGATAGTACAGATACGCAGTATTTT. Its protein is CSVEQADSTDTQYF.

This sequence joins TRBV5-1 and TRBJ1-2; TRBD1 agrees at 7 bases. The germline CDR1 and CDR2 sequences are SGHRS and YFSETQ. Trimming at V came to 0 bases and at J to 0 bases, leaving 5 bases not matched to a gene. The CDR3 length is 16 residues. The CDR3 sequence is CASSLGDSRANYGYTF. The CDR3 DNA sequence: TGCGCCAGCAGCTTGGGGGACAGCCGAGCTAACTATGGCTACACCTTC.

This clonotype showed up just a few times. The rearrangement links TRBV5-1 to TRBJ2-7; the match to TRBD1 covers 9 bases. The CDR3 runs 14 residues. Germline V lookup: CDR1 SGHRS, CDR2 YFSETQ. The junction had 5 bases not matched to a gene; V was cut back by 5 bases and J by 2 bases. The CDR3 here is CASSRDREAYEQYF. Written as DNA, the CDR3 is TGCGCCAGCAGTCGGGACAGGGAAGCCTACGAGCAGTACTTC.

This clonotype has just a few counts. The chain carries TRBV4-1 and TRBJ2-1; a weak D match, TRBD1 (5 bases). The V end was cut by 2 bases, the J end by 9 bases, with 8 bases between. The CDR3 is made up of 12 amino acids. Germline V gives CDR1 MGHRA, CDR2 YSYEKL. The CDR3 bases are TGCGCCAGCAGCCAAAGCAGGGTTGAGCAGTTCTTC. Its translation is CASSQSRVEQFF.

This clonotype was seen a few times. The V and J genes are TRBV20-1 and TRBJ2-1; TRBD2 matches 8 bases. CDR3 size: 13 residues. Germline V lookup: CDR1 DFQATT, CDR2 SNEGSKA (reference sequence). V shed 6 bases and J 8 bases; nucleotides not matched to a gene: 9. CDR3 protein: CSAPGLAGHEQFF. The CDR3 DNA is TGCAGTGCCCCCGGGCTAGCGGGTCATGAGCAGTTCTTC.

This clonotype was recorded a few times. V usage is TRBV5-4 and J usage is TRBJ1-2; D might be TRBD1 (6 bases). From germline, CDR1 is SGHNT and CDR2 YYREEE (reference sequence). CDR3 length: 14 residues. V dropped 4 bases and J dropped 7 bases, with 17 bases sitting between them. The CDR3 is CASSRTSGVGGYTF. DNA of the CDR3: TGTGCCAGCAGCCGAACATCAGGGGTGGGTGGCTACACCTTC.

This chain connects TRBV11-2 to TRBJ1-1; D is undetermined. The CDR3 extends over 14 amino acids. Deletions cut 3 bases from V and 3 bases from J, with 11 bases between. Germline-derived CDR1 and CDR2 are SGHAT and FQNNGV. In DNA, the CDR3 is TGTGCCAGCAGCTTGGACGTGGTGTACACTGAAGCTTTCTTT. It is translated as CASSLDVVYTEAFF.